This TCR beta chain was sequenced in a study of blood T cell repertoires in COVID-19 (TCRdb year 2020). Study-level background: The collaborator samples originated in the United States, Italy and Spain and spanned the acute and convalescent phases of COVID-19. The samples were drawn from the first 160 participants of the ongoing ImmuneRACE study and from some 1,300 subjects provided by 6 global collaborators. The material from the prospective study consisted of cDNA or gDNA derived from T cells, B-cell-depleted T cells, or PBMCs. HLA class I and class II types, where available, came from metadata supplied by the sample provider rather than from assay-based typing. The repertoires were released in a freely available public database meant as a resource for research on the immune response to SARS-CoV-2. The dataset comprised deeply sampled blood TCRbeta repertoires from subjects exposed to, actively infected with, or recovered from COVID-19. Nearly every sample came with metadata listing a de-identified subject ID, COVID-19 status, age in years and sex.

Broader findings and caveats from the paper: The quantity of clinical and demographic metadata differed by source and by participant and was supplied without curation.

TCRbeta CDR3 regions were amplified from genomic DNA by means of the immunoSEQ Assay, a bias-controlled multiplex PCR. Per the authors' processing: Nucleated cell counts per sample were estimated from amplification of reference gene primers within the assay. To quantify the absolute abundance of each unique TCRbeta CDR3 rearrangement, sequence reads were collapsed and filtered. For each sample, productive Simpson clonality was calculated as the square root of Simpson's diversity index across productive rearrangements. Sourced from immuneACCESS, this table was stored by TCRdb with only in-frame sequences that have V and J called. A share of the clones is absent; for the studies checked, an unresolved V gene accounts for under half, and the remainder has no known explanation. V, J and clone size are those of that table, while D and trimming were read from the DNA. The sample table holds just under 85,000 clones, of which around 80% were seen once. The ten largest clones represent roughly 32% of the sample.

This clone has only one observation. What antigen it recognizes has not been identified. No base qualities exist here, and no much larger clone lies one base off it. Whole blood was collected in K2EDTA tubes by collaborating institutions according to the institutions' own protocols. Collaborator samples were shipped for TCRbeta analysis as frozen whole blood, isolated PBMCs, or DNA extracted from either sample type. The TCR originated in a woman of 80 years or more with acute or convalescent COVID-19. Source material: peripheral blood.

Read as DNA, the sequence is TGCGCCAGCAGCTTGGAGTCGACAGGGGGCATGAGAGGCTACACCTTC. The encoded protein is CASSLESTGGMRGYTF. The rearrangement joined TRBV5-1 to TRBJ1-2, with 10 middle bases fitting TRBD1. Germline trimming: 0 bases from V, 8 bases from J; junction bases outside gene matches: 10. CDR1 SGHRS and CDR2 YFSETQ are derived from the germline V gene. The CDR3 has 16 amino acids, counting the end cysteine and phenylalanine. CDR3 DNA is the only sequence kept; it has 48 bases, read in frame from the first base.